A selection of T cell receptor beta chains follows, all from one sample in a study of beta chain features in type 1 diabetes. Sequencing used immunoSEQ multiplex PCR; TCRdb keeps in-frame clones, though not all of them. This table has approximately 44,000 clones, over 50% appearing once. The sample was Tregs from blood. The receptors derive from a woman aged 18-29 years in good health. The CDR3 runs from the conserved cysteine through the conserved F or W. D genes are given only for firm matches. Not all rows give a size; the values are once, few, many and, for expanded clones, a class.

>few|TRBJ2-7|TRBV7-2|TRBD2
TGTGCCAGCAGGAAAGACCCGGGAGGGAACTACGAGCAGTACTTC
CASRKDPGGNYEQYF
>few|TRBJ2-3|TRBV7-8|TRBD1
TGTGCCAGCAGCCACCGGGACAGGGAGGTAGATACGCAGTATTTT
CASSHRDREVDTQYF
>-|TRBJ2-3|TRBV14|TRBD2
TGTGCCAGCAGCCTAGGACTAGCGGGAGTTTACACAGATACGCAGTATTTT
CASSLGLAGVYTDTQYF
>-|TRBJ2-3|TRBV7-2|-
TGTGCCAGCAGCTCCCCCCCCTACACAGATACGCAGTATTTT
CASSSPPYTDTQYF
>-|TRBJ1-5|TRBV4-1|-
TGCGCCAGCAGCCAAGCTACCCGGGAAGATCAGCCCCAGCATTTT
CASSQATREDQPQHF
>-|TRBJ2-1|TRBV27|TRBD2
TGTGCCAGCAGTATCCCCGGGACTAGCGGGACTAATGAGCAGTTCTTC
CASSIPGTSGTNEQFF
>few|TRBJ2-3|TRBV15|TRBD1
TGTGCCACCAGCAGGACAGGGGGCTTTAGCACAGATACGCAGTATTTT
CATSRTGGFSTDTQYF
>-|TRBJ2-7|TRBV7-2|TRBD1
TGTGCCAGCAGCGCAGGTCTTGCGGTCGGGACAGGAACCTACGAGCAGTACTTC
CASSAGLAVGTGTYEQYF
>few|TRBJ2-3|TRBV27|TRBD1
TGTGCCAGCAGGCAAAGGACAGGGGGCTTGATTCGGGCAGATACGCAGTATTTT
CASRQRTGGLIRADTQYF
>-|TRBJ1-2|TRBV18|TRBD1
TGTGCCAGCTCATCCGCTAGGGACAGGGGTTATGGCTACACCTTC
CASSSARDRGYGYTF
>-|TRBJ2-3|TRBV2|TRBD2
TGTGCCAGCAACCCTAGCGGGAACACAGATACGCAGTATTTT
CASNPSGNTDTQYF
>-|TRBJ2-5|TRBV7-2|TRBD1
TGTGCCAGCAGCCCGGGACAGCAAGAGACCCAGTACTTC
CASSPGQQETQYF
>-|TRBJ2-1|TRBV7-2|TRBD1
TGTGCCAGCAGCTCCGACAGGGAAAACAATGAGCAGTTCTTC
CASSSDRENNEQFF
>-|TRBJ2-6|TRBV2|TRBD1
TGTGCCAGCAGAAGGGGGCAGGGGCTTTTCTCTGGGGCCAACGTCCTGACTTTC
CASRRGQGLFSGANVLTF
>few|TRBJ1-2|TRBV29-1|-
TGCAGCGTTGAAGGGCGGCTTAACTATGGCTACACCTTC
CSVEGRLNYGYTF
>-|TRBJ2-5|TRBV19|TRBD1
TGTGCCAGTAGGACAGGGGGAGGAGAGACCCAGTACTTC
CASRTGGGETQYF
>few|TRBJ2-7|TRBV28|-
TGTGCCAGCGAGGACAGAAACTACGAGCAGTACTTC
CASEDRNYEQYF
>-|TRBJ2-1|TRBV28|TRBD2
TGTGCCAGCAGGCGGGGGGGGAGGGTCTATGAGCAGTTCTTC
CASRRGGRVYEQFF
>-|TRBJ2-7|TRBV5-1|-
TGCGCCAGCAGCTTGCCGGGATTCTACGAGCAGTACTTC
CASSLPGFYEQYF
>-|TRBJ2-7|TRBV10-2|TRBD2
TGCGCCAGCAGTGACGATGGACTAGCGGGATTCTACGAGCAGTACTTC
CASSDDGLAGFYEQYF
>-|TRBJ2-1|TRBV7-2|TRBD1
TGTGCCAGCAGCTTCGGGACAGGGGTCAATGAGCAGTTCTTC
CASSFGTGVNEQFF
>-|TRBJ1-5|TRBV7-8|-
TGTGCCAGCAGCTTAGCGGGGGGGCGCGCTCAGCCCCAGCATTTT
CASSLAGGRAQPQHF
>-|TRBJ2-4|TRBV7-5|-
TGTGCCAGAAGCTTTGGCGGCCTAGCCAAAAACATTCAGTACTTC
CARSFGGLAKNIQYF
>-|TRBJ2-5|TRBV28|-
TGTGCCAGCAGCCCAGCGACGCCCTCGGAGACCCAGTACTTC
CASSPATPSETQYF
>-|TRBJ2-5|TRBV30|-
TGTGCCGGGGAAGGCTTGACAGCCATTGGGACCCAGTACTTC
CAGEGLTAIGTQYF
>few|TRBJ2-7|TRBV4-1|-
TGCGCCAGCAGCCAAGGAGGCCTTAGCTCCTACGAGCAGTACTTC
CASSQGGLSSYEQYF
>few|TRBJ2-7|TRBV2|TRBD1
TGTGCCAGCAGTTACGCGAGACAGGGGACCTACGAGCAGTACTTC
CASSYARQGTYEQYF
>-|TRBJ2-7|TRBV2|-
TGTGCCAGCAGCCAAAGGGACATGGCCGAGCAGTACTTC
CASSQRDMAEQYF
>-|TRBJ2-2|TRBV7-9|TRBD2
TGTGCCAGCAGCTTAAATAGCGGGATGACGGGGGAGCTGTTTTTT
CASSLNSGMTGELFF
>-|TRBJ2-2|TRBV5-1|TRBD2
TGCGCCAGCAGCTTGGCCGAAAAAGCTAGCGGAAACACCGGGGAGCTGTTTTTT
CASSLAEKASGNTGELFF
>few|TRBJ2-7|TRBV23-1|TRBD2
TGCGCCAGCAGTCCGGCCGGGAGGAAACCCTACGAGCAGTACTTC
CASSPAGRKPYEQYF
>-|TRBJ2-1|TRBV7-9|-
TGTGCCAGCAGCAAGGGACAAGGGCTATACAATGAGCAGTTCTTC
CASSKGQGLYNEQFF
>-|TRBJ2-7|TRBV18|TRBD1
TGTGCCAGCTCACTTACAGGGGGCGCTTCCTACGAGCAGTACTTC
CASSLTGGASYEQYF
>few|TRBJ2-1|TRBV29-1|TRBD2
TGCAGCGTTGCAAGAGCGGGGGGGAATGAGCAGTTCTTC
CSVARAGGNEQFF
>few|TRBJ2-5|TRBV10-1|TRBD2
TGCGCCACTATGACTAGCGGACAAGAGACCCAGTACTTC
CATMTSGQETQYF
>-|TRBJ1-3|TRBV28|TRBD1
TGTGCCAGCCGCCCGGGGACAGGGGGTGGAAACACCATATATTTT
CASRPGTGGGNTIYF
>-|TRBJ1-1|TRBV5-1|TRBD1
TGCGCCAGCAGCTTCCAGGGGGACGGCACTGAAGCTTCCTTT
CASSFQGDGTEASF
>-|TRBJ1-2|TRBV4-3|TRBD1
TGCGCCAGCAGTGAGGGACAGCTCTCCTATGGCTACACCTTC
CASSEGQLSYGYTF
>-|TRBJ2-5|TRBV27|-
TGTGCCAGCAGCAAAGCACCCAGGGAATGGGGCCAAGAGACCCAGTACTTC
CASSKAPREWGQETQYF
>-|TRBJ2-7|TRBV5-1|-
TGCGCCAGCAGCCCTCCGAGCGGGACAGGTGGCCAAGAACGGCAGTACTTC
CASSPPSGTGGQERQYF
>-|TRBJ2-2|TRBV7-2|-
TGTGCCAGCAGCTTGACTTTGGCCGGGGAGCTGTTTTTT
CASSLTLAGELFF
>-|TRBJ2-3|TRBV29-1|TRBD1
TGCAGCGGCGACAGGGCTCAGGGGGTCGGGGCGCAGTATTTT
CSGDRAQGVGAQYF
>-|TRBJ2-7|TRBV29-1|TRBD2
TGCAGCGCCGATGGGGGAGGGGCGTACGAGCAGTACTTC
CSADGGGAYEQYF
>-|TRBJ2-7|TRBV4-2|TRBD2
TGTGCCAGCAGCCGCCCGGGAGCGGGAGGGGGCGAGCAGTACTTC
CASSRPGAGGGEQYF
>-|TRBJ2-7|TRBV18|-
TGTGCCAGCTCACTGACTACCTACGAGCAGTACTTC
CASSLTTYEQYF
>-|TRBJ2-1|TRBV9|TRBD2
TGTGCCAGCAGCGTAGGATCAGCGGGAGGGGACAATGAGCAGTTCTTC
CASSVGSAGGDNEQFF
>-|TRBJ2-3|TRBV5-1|-
TGCGCCAGCAGCCCCAACACAGATACGCAGTATTTT
CASSPNTDTQYF
>-|TRBJ2-7|TRBV2|-
TGTGCCAGCAGTGTGCGGGCTGAAGGCGAGCAGTACTTC
CASSVRAEGEQYF
>-|TRBJ2-7|TRBV28|-
TGTGCCAGCAGTTCGTTGACAATCGCAGGGGAGCAGTACTTC
CASSSLTIAGEQYF
>-|TRBJ1-4|TRBV5-6|-
TGTGCCAGCAGCTTTCTCCGACAGGTTCCTAATGAAAAACTGTTTTTT
CASSFLRQVPNEKLFF
>-|TRBJ2-7|TRBV6-1|TRBD1
TGTGCCAGCAGTATTACCGGGACAGGGGGCCACGAGCAGTACTTC
CASSITGTGGHEQYF